This paragraph reports one TCR beta chain. The antigen remains unidentified. TCRdb analysed the 5' RACE reads with MiXCR anew, one entry per CDR3 protein. The sample contains hundreds of thousands of distinct CDR3 sequences, around 8.6% of which appear only once. Only healthy Caucasians were enrolled as donors. The sample belongs to a study of identical twins. Per germline, CDR1 LGHNA and CDR2 YNFKEQ. V shed 1 base and J shed 0 bases, with 12 bases lying between them. The CDR3 spans 16 residues. Study-wide results and limits: There was an excess of low generation probability in the out-of-frame alpha sequences that twins shared.

The same data also contributed to another study, on yellow fever vaccine responses in identical twins.

The sequence was collected from a woman in her late teens or twenties in good health. The sequenced sample consisted of PBMCs. The rearrangement uses TRBV4-2 and TRBJ2-5; perhaps TRBD2 as D (5 bases). This CDR3 is CASSQVSSGDQETQYF. CDR3 DNA: TGTGCCAGCAGCCAAGTAAGCTCCGGGGACCAAGAGACCCAGTACTTC.